A single sample is the source of the 23 T cell receptor beta chains below, sequenced in a study of T-cell reconstitution after alpha-beta-depleted transplantation in children. Unique molecular identifiers were incorporated into the prepared TCRbeta library. One entry per CDR3 protein results from TCRdb running MiXCR on the PCR reads. The sample holds fewer than 500,000 distinct CDR3 sequences; 43% are singletons and the top ten take under 30%. The source was PBMCs, collected before TCRalphabeta/CD19-depleted stem cell transplant. The receptors were sampled from a girl aged 2 to 10 with aplastic anemia, due to receive a stem cell transplant.

The rearrangement uses TRBV5-1 and TRBJ2-3; maybe TRBD2 (5 bases). Germline CDR1 reads SGHRS; CDR2 reads YFSETQ. V was cut by 1 base and J by 2 bases, with 14 bases left in between. The CDR3 runs to 16 residues. This chain's CDR3 is CASSLNGELLTDTQYF. CDR3 sequence (DNA): TGCGCCAGCAGCTTGAACGGGGAGCTCCTCACAGATACGCAGTATTTT.

This clonotype was observed at least ten times. V and J are TRBV6-1 and TRBJ2-5; 7 nucleotides align to TRBD1. After removal of 5 bases from V and 7 bases from J, the junction contained 16 bases not matched to a gene. The germline V gene has CDR1 MNHNS and CDR2 SASEGT. The length of the CDR3 is 16 residues. In DNA, the CDR3 is TGTGCCAGCAGTCTGACAGGGTCGTTACCAAGACCGACCCAGTACTTC. It translates to CASSLTGSLPRPTQYF.

This clonotype was counted a few times. The chain combines TRBV6-5 with TRBJ1-2; D is possibly TRBD1 (5 bases). Germline V gene sequence: CDR1 MNHEY, CDR2 SVGAGI. The CDR3 spans 13 residues. The germline V and J ends were trimmed by 6 bases and 7 bases, with 15 bases remaining between them. The CDR3 DNA reads TGTGCCAGCAGCCACGGAGGGACTGTTGGCTACACCTTC. This gives the protein CASSHGGTVGYTF.

V usage is TRBV20-1 and J usage is TRBJ1-3; possibly TRBD1 for D (5 bases). Trimming cost V 7 bases and J 0 bases, with 10 bases left between them. Germline-derived CDR1 and CDR2 are DFQATT and SNEGSKA (reference sequence). CDR3 size: 13 residues. CDR3 DNA: TGCAGTGTGAGAGACAGCTCTGGAAACACCATATATTTT. Amino acids: CSVRDSSGNTIYF.

This clonotype was seen many times. J is TRBJ1-1 and V is TRBV27, with TRBD1 identical over 7 bases. The CDR3 is 15 residues long. V lost 3 bases, J lost 0 bases, and 4 bases stayed unmatched. Germline CDR1 MNHEY, CDR2 SMNVEV (reference sequence). The CDR3 loop reads CASSFQTGVNTEAFF. As DNA, the CDR3 is TGTGCCAGCAGTTTCCAAACAGGGGTGAACACTGAAGCTTTCTTT.

The chain joins TRBV19 to TRBJ2-2; D gene unclear. The CDR3 loop spans 13 amino acids. Germline CDR1 is LNHDA and CDR2 is SQIVND (reference sequence). V was clipped by 8 bases and J by 1 base, with 8 bases between them. This chain's CDR3 is CASGRENTGELFF. CDR3 DNA sequence: TGTGCCAGTGGAAGAGAGAACACCGGGGAGCTGTTTTTT. Looking up the rest from reference TRBV19 and TRBJ2-2 gives the full variable domain: DGGITQSPKYLFRKEGQNVTLSCEQNLNHDAMYWYRQDPGQGLRLIYYSQIVNDFQKGDIAEGYSVSREKKESFPLTVTSAQKNPTAFYLCASGRENTGELFFGEGSRLTVL.

This sequence joins TRBV7-2 and TRBJ1-2; D not certain. Germline V gene data show CDR1 as SGHTA and CDR2 as FQGNSA. V was clipped by 3 bases and J by 4 bases, with 6 bases between them. The CDR3 is 12 residues long. The CDR3 sequence is CASSFLVYGYTF. The DNA of the CDR3 is TGTGCCAGCAGCTTTTTGGTCTATGGCTACACCTTC.

This clonotype was found many times. The J gene is TRBJ2-5, the V gene TRBV15; maybe TRBD2 (6 bases). Trimming left V 6 bases short and J 5 bases short, with 13 bases between. The length of the CDR3 is 13 residues. Germline CDR1 and CDR2: LNHNV and YYDKDF (reference sequence). The CDR3: CATSPGVYETQYF. The CDR3 region has the DNA TGTGCCACCAGTCCGGGGGTCTACGAGACCCAGTACTTC.

The chain carries TRBV3-1 and TRBJ2-7; weak D call: TRBD2 (5 bases). Germline assignment: CDR1 LGHDT and CDR2 YNNKEL (reference sequence). V was cut by 0 bases and J by 3 bases, with 12 bases left in between. The CDR3 loop spans 15 amino acids. The CDR3 coding sequence is TGTGCCAGCAGCCAAGACCCTAGCAGCCTCTACGAGCAGTACTTC. Residues: CASSQDPSSLYEQYF.

This chain connects TRBV3-1 to TRBJ2-7; 7 bases line up with TRBD2. V lost 11 bases, J lost 0 bases, and 16 bases stayed unmatched. There are 16 residues in the CDR3. The germline V gene encodes CDR1 LGHDT and CDR2 YNNKEL (reference sequence). The chain's CDR3 is CASCQEWGGISYEQYF. In DNA form, the CDR3 reads TGTGCCTCCTGCCAAGAATGGGGGGGAATCTCCTACGAGCAGTACTTC.

V gene TRBV29-1 combines with J gene TRBJ2-7, with 12 bases aligning to TRBD2. Germline trimming cut 5 bases from V and 3 bases from J; bases unmatched to any gene: 5. Germline V gene data show CDR1 as SQVTM and CDR2 as ANQGSEA. The CDR3 extends over 14 amino acids. DNA for the CDR3: TGCAGCGTTCTACTAGCGGGAGGTTACTACGAGCAGTACTTC. Protein product: CSVLLAGGYYEQYF.

This clonotype was observed a handful of times. The chain carries TRBV15 and TRBJ2-1; TRBD2 agrees at 9 bases. V gave up 1 base and J gave up 0 bases; unmatched junction bases: 4. Germline CDR1 and CDR2: LNHNV and YYDKDF (reference sequence). This CDR3 spans 17 amino acids. CDR3 residues: CATSRGAGGSSYNEQFF. The CDR3 DNA reads as TGTGCCACCAGCAGAGGGGCGGGAGGGAGCTCCTACAATGAGCAGTTCTTC. Full variable domain (rest looked up from reference TRBV15 and TRBJ2-1): DAMVIQNPRYQVTQFGKPVTLSCSQTLNHNVMYWYQQKSSQAPKLLFHYYDKDFNNEADTPDNFQSRRPNTSFCFLDIRSPGLGDTAMYLCATSRGAGGSSYNEQFFGPGTRLTVL.

V is TRBV21-1 and J is TRBJ2-5. TRBV21-1 is listed as a pseudogene. The CDR3 runs to 10 residues. CDR3 protein: CASSSKTQYF. For the CDR3, the DNA is TGTGCCAGCAGCAGCAAGACCCAGTACTTC.

The chain is built from TRBV4-1 and TRBJ2-5; D is unclear. Trimming removed 3 bases from V and 4 bases from J, with 15 bases in between. CDR1 is MGHRA and CDR2 is YSYEKL in the germline V gene. The CDR3 runs 15 residues. The CDR3, as DNA: TGCGCCAGCAGCCAGGTCTCTAGGAGACTAGAGACCCAGTACTTC. Amino acids: CASSQVSRRLETQYF.

This clonotype was seen ten or more times. CDR3 region: CSARHRVEHNEQFF. DNA for the CDR3: TGCAGTGCTAGGCACAGGGTGGAACACAATGAGCAGTTCTTC. The chain combines TRBV20-1 with TRBJ2-1, with a weak D call TRBD1 (6 bases). With 3 bases removed from V and 5 bases from J, the gap between germline ends came to 14 bases. The CDR3 contains 14 residues. Germline loops: CDR1 DFQATT, CDR2 SNEGSKA (reference sequence).

The chain recombines TRBV20-1 with TRBJ2-5; D gene ambiguous. Trimming shortened V by 3 bases and J by 2 bases, and 10 bases separated the two germline ends. The germline gives CDR1 DFQATT, CDR2 SNEGSKA (reference sequence). The CDR3 is 13 amino acids. CDR3 residues: CSARRRRQETQYF. CDR3 sequence (DNA): TGCAGTGCTAGGAGACGCAGACAAGAGACCCAGTACTTC.

This chain connects TRBV5-1 to TRBJ2-5; maybe TRBD2 (5 bases). The CDR3 runs to 18 residues. V was trimmed by 0 bases and J by 6 bases, leaving 24 bases between them. The germline V gene has CDR1 SGHRS and CDR2 YFSETQ. CDR3 protein: CASSLDPLRVGDGKTQYF. The CDR3 DNA follows: TGCGCCAGCAGCTTGGACCCTCTTAGGGTGGGAGACGGAAAGACCCAGTACTTC.

As DNA, the CDR3 is TGTGCCAGCAGCCAGGCAGGGGGTGGAGAGCAGTACTTC. Translating it yields CASSQAGGGEQYF. V gene TRBV14 combines with J gene TRBJ2-7; 7 positions match TRBD1. The CDR3 is 13 amino acids. After removal of 3 bases from V and 7 bases from J, the junction contained 6 bases not matched to a gene. Looked up from germline, CDR1 is SGHDN and CDR2 is FVKESK.

The rearrangement links TRBV5-1 to TRBJ2-2; 7 nucleotides align to TRBD1. There are 14 residues in the CDR3. The germline V gene has CDR1 SGHRS and CDR2 YFSETQ. V shed 3 bases and J 9 bases; nucleotides not matched to a gene: 8. Written as DNA, the CDR3 is TGCGCCAGCAGCTATTTACAGGGGAACCGGGAGCTGTTTTTT. As protein: CASSYLQGNRELFF.

The chain joins TRBV28 to TRBJ1-2, with D unclear. CDR1 is MDHEN and CDR2 is SYDVKM in the germline V gene. The CDR3 loop spans 12 amino acids. V dropped 1 base and J dropped 8 bases, with 8 bases sitting between them. CDR3 in DNA: TGTGCCAGCAGTTTATTTCCGGAGGGCTACACCTTC. Translated: CASSLFPEGYTF.

This clonotype was counted a few times. The genes are TRBV11-2 and TRBJ1-1; TRBD1 agrees at 12 bases. CDR3 length: 19 residues. CDR1 is SGHAT, CDR2 FQNNGV, per germline. Trimming removed 2 bases from V and 4 bases from J; junction bases left unmatched: 14. CDR3 nucleotide sequence: TGTGCCAGCAGCTTACCCGGGACAGGGGGCCCCGATGGGGGCACTGAAGCTTTCTTT. Amino acids: CASSLPGTGGPDGGTEAFF.

The chain links TRBV20-1 to TRBJ2-3; D unclear. V was clipped by 0 bases and J by 1 base, with 14 bases between them. This CDR3 contains 16 residues. Germline CDR1 is DFQATT and CDR2 is SNEGSKA (reference sequence). The CDR3 loop reads CSARDPRKRGTDTQYF. The CDR3 nucleotides are TGCAGTGCTAGAGATCCCAGGAAAAGAGGCACAGATACGCAGTATTTT.

The chain combines TRBV6-1 with TRBJ2-1; no clear D gene. Germline V gives CDR1 MNHNS, CDR2 SASEGT. V was trimmed by 7 bases and J by 5 bases, leaving 15 bases between them. This CDR3 has 14 residues. The CDR3 loop reads CASNPRDRNNEQFF. The CDR3 bases are TGTGCCAGCAACCCAAGGGATAGGAACAATGAGCAGTTCTTC.